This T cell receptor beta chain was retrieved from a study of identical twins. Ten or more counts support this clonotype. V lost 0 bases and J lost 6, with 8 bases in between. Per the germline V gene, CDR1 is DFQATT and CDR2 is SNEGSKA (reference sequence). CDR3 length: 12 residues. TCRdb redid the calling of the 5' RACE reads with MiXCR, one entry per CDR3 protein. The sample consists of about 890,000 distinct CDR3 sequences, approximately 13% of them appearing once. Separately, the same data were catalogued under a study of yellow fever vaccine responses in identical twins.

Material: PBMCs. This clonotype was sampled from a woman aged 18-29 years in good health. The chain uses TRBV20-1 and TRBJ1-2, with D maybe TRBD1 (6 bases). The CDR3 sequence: CSARDRGDGYTF. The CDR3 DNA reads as TGCAGTGCTAGAGATAGGGGGGATGGCTACACCTTC.